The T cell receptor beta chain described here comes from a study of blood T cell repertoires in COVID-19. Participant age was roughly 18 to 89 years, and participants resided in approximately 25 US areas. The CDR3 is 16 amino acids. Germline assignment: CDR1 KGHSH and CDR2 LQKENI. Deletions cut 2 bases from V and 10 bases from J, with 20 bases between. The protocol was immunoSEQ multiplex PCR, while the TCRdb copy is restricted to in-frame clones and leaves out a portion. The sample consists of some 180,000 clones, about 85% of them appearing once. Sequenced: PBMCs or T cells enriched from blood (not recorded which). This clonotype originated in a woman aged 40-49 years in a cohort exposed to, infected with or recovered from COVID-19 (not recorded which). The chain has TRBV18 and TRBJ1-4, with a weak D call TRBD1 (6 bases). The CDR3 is CASSPNENRGAGKLFF. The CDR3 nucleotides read TGTGCCAGCTCACCAAACGAAAATCGGGGGGCAGGAAAACTGTTTTTT.